This T cell receptor (beta chain) was identified in a study of CD8 T cells in ankylosing spondylitis. TCRdb processed the 5' RACE reads anew with MiXCR; each CDR3 protein has one entry. This table holds 300,000 to 350,000 distinct CDR3 sequences, about 9.9% found once. CDR1 is SGHRS and CDR2 is YFSETQ in the germline V gene. The CDR3 consists of 12 residues. After removal of 4 bases from V and 8 bases from J, the junction contained 4 bases not matched to a gene. In its sample, this clonotype was seen many times. Its specificity is unknown. Regarding the study as a whole: Reactive arthritis synovial fluid and blood previously showed some of these motif variants. Characteristic of ankylosing spondylitis blood, it appeared, was a TCR beta motif comprising fewer than 10 highly homologous variants.

The receptor was isolated from a female donor with ankylosing spondylitis or in good health (not recorded which). Sequencing was done on a sample of blood, either unsorted or a sorted T cell fraction (not recorded which). The genes are TRBV5-1 and TRBJ1-1; 8 bases are a match to TRBD1. CDR3 sequence (DNA): TGCGCCAGCAGCCCGGACAGGGTGGAAGCTTTCTTT. As protein: CASSPDRVEAFF.